This passage covers 22 T cell receptor beta chains from one sample sequenced in a study of blood T cell repertoires in COVID-19. Profiling relied on immunoSEQ multiplex PCR, and the TCRdb table lists in-frame clones only, not all of them. The profile shows about 340,000 clones, 86% of them singletons. Sequencing was performed on peripheral blood. These receptors came from a woman aged 60-75 years with COVID-19, enrolled during active disease.

The chain recombines TRBV11-3 with TRBJ1-2; TRBD1 aligns across 7 bases. Germline loops: CDR1 SGHNT, CDR2 YENEEA. The CDR3 is 14 amino acids. V lost 7 bases and J lost 3; bases outside the gene matches: 8. In DNA form, the CDR3 reads TGTGCCAGCACTCCAGGGGGGCTGGACTATGGCTACACCTTC. Protein sequence: CASTPGGLDYGYTF.

The chain recombines TRBV11-2 with TRBJ2-5; 8 bases map to TRBD2. This CDR3 region has 14 residues. The junction had 5 bases not matched to a gene; V was cut back by 5 bases and J by 3 bases. Germline V gene lookup returns CDR1 SGHAT and CDR2 FQNNGV. The CDR3 DNA follows: TGTGCCAGCAGCCCCTCAGCGGGGGAAGAGACCCAGTACTTC. Translated: CASSPSAGEETQYF.

The rearrangement joins TRBV11-3 to TRBJ2-3; D uncertain. Germline assignment: CDR1 SGHNT and CDR2 YENEEA. The CDR3 has 13 residues. Trimming cost V 4 bases and J 2 bases, with 7 bases left between them. CDR3 loop: CASSSRYTDTQYF. CDR3 sequence (DNA): TGTGCCAGCAGCTCTCGGTACACAGATACGCAGTATTTT.

The rearrangement uses TRBV7-3 and TRBJ2-7; 8 nucleotides match TRBD1. The germline gives CDR1 SGHTA, CDR2 FQGTGA. The CDR3 contains 14 residues. Germline trimming cut 5 bases from V and 3 bases from J; bases unmatched to any gene: 6. CDR3 coding DNA: TGTGCCAGCAGCCCGACAGGGGCGTACTACGAGCAGTACTTC. It is translated as CASSPTGAYYEQYF.

The count of this clone is one. CDR3 bases: TGTGCCAGCAGTGAACACCCAAACGCCGGTAATTCACCCCTCCACTTT. It encodes CASSEHPNAGNSPLHF. The chain joins TRBV6-1 to TRBJ1-6; D uncertain. Germline V gene lookup returns CDR1 MNHNS and CDR2 SASEGT. This CDR3 is 16 amino acids long. Between the trimmed V and J ends, which lost 2 bases and 6 bases, there was a span of 14 bases.

The chain combines TRBV12-5 with TRBJ2-7; 8 nucleotides line up with TRBD1. The trim removed 3 bases at V and 4 bases at J, leaving 5 bases unmatched. The germline V gene has CDR1 LGHNT and CDR2 FRNRAP. CDR3 length: 14 amino acids. The CDR3 protein is CASGLGQGMYEQYF. CDR3 DNA sequence: TGTGCTAGTGGTTTAGGACAGGGTATGTACGAGCAGTACTTC.

This clone was seen just once. This rearrangement joins TRBV6-5 to TRBJ1-6; tentative D call: TRBD1 (5 bases). Germline V gene sequence: CDR1 MNHEY, CDR2 SVGAGI. Trimming took off 0 bases at V and 7 bases at J, with 13 bases between the two ends. CDR3 length equals 16 residues. In DNA, the CDR3 is TGTGCCAGCAGTTACTCGAATCAGGGTAGAAATTCACCCCTCCACTTT. Protein product: CASSYSNQGRNSPLHF.

The rearrangement uses TRBV19 and TRBJ1-3, with D unresolved. The V and J ends lost 9 bases and 1 base respectively, with 7 bases between them. The CDR3 loop spans 12 amino acids. Germline V gene data show CDR1 as LNHDA and CDR2 as SQIVND (reference sequence). The CDR3: CASSESGNTIYF. The CDR3, as DNA: TGTGCCAGCTCTGAGTCTGGAAACACCATATATTTT.

The chain has TRBV6-6 and TRBJ2-7, with D uncertain. Per germline, CDR1 MNHNY and CDR2 SVGAGI (reference sequence). The CDR3 runs 15 residues. Trimming shortened V by 0 bases and J by 1 base, and 10 bases separated the two germline ends. CDR3 DNA: TGTGCCAGCAGTTACTCGAGGCAGATTTCCTACGAGCAGTACTTC. It translates to CASSYSRQISYEQYF.

The chain uses TRBV9 and TRBJ2-7, with TRBD1 matching over 8 bases. CDR1 is SGDLS and CDR2 is YYNGEE in the germline V gene. The V segment lost 3 bases and the J segment 2 bases; nucleotides outside the gene matches: 13. The CDR3 runs 17 residues. The CDR3 reads CASSAKHQGALPYEQYF. The CDR3 DNA reads as TGTGCCAGCAGCGCAAAACATCAGGGGGCTCTCCCCTACGAGCAGTACTTC. The entire variable domain, with the rest obtained from reference TRBV9 and TRBJ2-7, is as follows: DSGVTQTPKHLITATGQRVTLRCSPRSGDLSVYWYQQSLDQGLQFLIQYYNGEERAKGNILERFSAQQFPDLHSELNLSSLELGDSALYFCASSAKHQGALPYEQYFGPGTRLTVT.

The V call is TRBV7-6, the J call TRBJ1-2; D may be TRBD1 (5 bases). The V end lost 5 bases, the J end lost 4 bases, and 17 bases lay between the germline ends. The germline gives CDR1 SGHVS, CDR2 FNYEAQ. The CDR3 totals 15 residues. CDR3 sequence (DNA): TGTGCCAGCAGCCAGGGTTCGAGAGGTAGCTATGGCTACACCTTC. Translated, it gives CASSQGSRGSYGYTF.

This chain uses TRBV7-2 with TRBJ2-3; D is perhaps TRBD2 (5 bases). This CDR3 contains 16 residues. The germline CDR1 and CDR2 sequences are SGHTA and FQGNSA. The V end lost 5 bases, the J end lost 4 bases, and 19 bases lay between the germline ends. CDR3 protein: CASSLFPGMEADTQYF. The CDR3 DNA sequence: TGTGCCAGCAGCCTGTTCCCGGGGATGGAAGCAGATACGCAGTATTTT.

The rearrangement joins TRBV5-1 to TRBJ2-2; possible D gene TRBD1, 6 bases. The CDR3 length is 14 residues. CDR1 SGHRS and CDR2 YFSETQ come from the germline V gene. Trimming pared 0 bases from V and 10 bases from J, leaving 13 bases between. The CDR3: CASSLEQGEVELFF. CDR3 in DNA: TGCGCCAGCAGCTTGGAACAGGGAGAGGTGGAGCTGTTTTTT.

The CDR3 DNA follows: TGCGCCAGCAGAGGACTAGCGGGGCTCGTGGATACGCAGTATTTT. Protein product: CASRGLAGLVDTQYF. The V call is TRBV10-2, the J call TRBJ2-3; 12 bases map to TRBD2. CDR1 is WSHSY and CDR2 is SAAADI in the germline V gene. The junction had 7 bases not matched to a gene; V was cut back by 6 bases and J by 6 bases. CDR3 size: 15 residues.

The CDR3 loop is CASSLRGGGEQYF. In nucleotides, the CDR3 is TGTGCCAGCAGCCTGAGGGGAGGGGGCGAGCAGTACTTC. V and J are TRBV3-1 (or the pseudogene TRBV3-2) and TRBJ2-7; TRBD2 might be the D (7 bases). There are 13 residues in the CDR3. The ends were cut back, 4 bases at V and 6 bases at J, with 13 bases in the middle. The germline CDR1 and CDR2 sequences are LGHDT and YNNKEL (reference sequence).

The chain has TRBV25-1 and TRBJ2-7, with 10 bases that match TRBD1. CDR3 length equals 13 residues. The trim removed 4 bases at V and 5 bases at J, leaving 2 bases unmatched. CDR1 is MGHDK, CDR2 SYGVNS, per germline. The CDR3 bases are TGTGCCAGCAGTGGACAGGGGGCCGACGAGCAGTACTTC. This encodes CASSGQGADEQYF.

This clone was recorded only once. The V and J genes are TRBV2 and TRBJ2-7, with D tentatively TRBD1 (6 bases). The CDR3 spans 11 residues. CDR1 SNHLY and CDR2 FYNNEI come from the germline V gene. V was shortened by 8 bases and J by 3 bases, with 8 bases between the two germline ends. CDR3 DNA: TGTGCCAGCGGACAGAACTACGAGCAGTACTTC. Amino acid sequence: CASGQNYEQYF.

This chain joins TRBV11-2 and TRBJ1-5; D call uncertain. CDR1 and CDR2 (germline): SGHAT, FQNNGV. The CDR3 sequence is 15 residues long. V was cut by 1 base and J by 0 bases, with 7 bases left in between. The CDR3 nucleotides read TGTGCCAGCAGCTTAGGTCCCTATAGCAATCAGCCCCAGCATTTT. Its protein product is CASSLGPYSNQPQHF.

This sequence joins TRBV9 and TRBJ1-5; TRBD1 matches at 9 bases. Per germline, CDR1 SGDLS and CDR2 YYNGEE. The trim removed 3 bases at V and 5 bases at J, leaving 3 bases unmatched. The CDR3 runs to 14 residues. Here the CDR3 DNA reads TGTGCCAGCAGCGCGGACAGGGGAGATCAGCCCCAGCATTTT. Translating it yields CASSADRGDQPQHF.

This clone was counted once. The rearrangement links TRBV4-1 to TRBJ2-1; 7 nucleotides line up with TRBD2. This CDR3 contains 14 residues. The germline gives CDR1 MGHRA, CDR2 YSYEKL. J gave up 6 bases and V 1 base, and 3 bases lay outside the gene matches. In nucleotides, the CDR3 is TGCGCCAGCAGCCAAGTGGGGGGGGGCAATGAGCAGTTCTTC. Translation: CASSQVGGGNEQFF.

The chain couples TRBV18 to TRBJ2-5; 9 bases match TRBD1. The V and J ends lost 4 bases and 4 bases, in that order; junction bases with no gene match: 7. The CDR3 spans 15 residues. Germline V CDR1 and CDR2: KGHSH, LQKENI. The CDR3 DNA reads as TGTGCCAGCTCACTTGGGACAGGGAGGCCAGAGACCCAGTACTTC. It yields the protein CASSLGTGRPETQYF.

The chain employs TRBV2 and TRBJ2-3, with D possibly TRBD1 on 8 matching bases. Trimming took off 6 bases at V and 2 bases at J, with 21 bases between the two ends. Germline assignment: CDR1 SNHLY and CDR2 FYNNEI. This CDR3 spans 17 amino acids. CDR3 in DNA: TGTGCCAGCAGGAGGGGGGGACAGGCCAGATCCACAGATACGCAGTATTTT. It translates to CASRRGGQARSTDTQYF.